Shown below are 15 T cell receptor beta chains from a single sample sequenced in a study of cytomegalovirus exposure and HLA in healthy donors. This PCR relied on a set of 60 Vbeta primers and 13 Jbeta primers. The repertoire was sequenced with immunoSEQ multiplex PCR; TCRdb's copy has only in-frame clones and lacks some. The sample yields 80,000 to 100,000 clones, around 82% seen once. What was sequenced was PBMCs. The source is a middle-aged man in good health and CMV-seronegative.

J is TRBJ2-2 and V is TRBV21-1; TRBD1, the table's D call, was not compared with the DNA. TRBV21-1 is assigned pseudogene status. The CDR3 has 16 residues. The CDR3 DNA reads TGTGCCAGCAGCAAAGCGCCGACAGGGGGGACCGGGGAGCTGTTTTTT. The encoded protein is CASSKAPTGGTGELFF.

V gene TRBV11-2 combines with J gene TRBJ2-1; TRBD2 matches 9 bases. The CDR3 is 17 residues long. Germline V gives CDR1 SGHAT, CDR2 FQNNGV. Losses at the gene ends were 2 bases for V and 4 bases for J; bases not matched to a gene: 9. The CDR3 reads CASSLRIAGVWYNEQFF. CDR3 bases: TGTGCCAGCAGCTTAAGGATAGCGGGAGTATGGTACAATGAGCAGTTCTTC.

This chain connects TRBV2 to TRBJ2-5; possible D gene TRBD2, 7 bases. The germline CDR1 and CDR2 sequences are SNHLY and FYNNEI. The CDR3 has 15 amino acids. Trimming removed 2 bases at V and 2 bases at J, with 12 bases between. CDR3 in DNA: TGTGCCAGCAGTGAACTGCGGGGGCCTCAAGAGACCCAGTACTTC. It encodes CASSELRGPQETQYF.

A single count supports this clone. The chain couples TRBV29-1 to TRBJ2-1; the match to TRBD1 covers 9 bases. There are 13 residues in the CDR3. V shed 8 bases, J shed 7 bases, and the junction held 9 bases outside the gene matches. The germline CDR1 and CDR2 sequences are SQVTM and ANQGSEA. The CDR3 nucleotides read TGCAGCCTTTTGGGGGGACAGGGAAATGAGCAGTTCTTC. Translated, it gives CSLLGGQGNEQFF.

The chain couples TRBV7-9 to TRBJ2-1, with TRBD2 matching over 12 bases. Looked up from germline, CDR1 is SEHNR and CDR2 is FQNEAQ (reference sequence). V lost 7 bases and J lost 6; bases outside the gene matches: 7. The CDR3 is 15 residues long. Written as DNA, the CDR3 is TGTGCCAGCACCCTAGCGGGGGGGCCTGGCAATGAGCAGTTCTTC. Its protein is CASTLAGGPGNEQFF. The full variable domain, completed using reference TRBV7-9 and TRBJ2-1, is DTGVSQNPRHKITKRGQNVTFRCDPISEHNRLYWYRQTLGQGPEFLTYFQNEAQLEKSRLLSDRFSAERPKGSFSTLEIQRTEQGDSAMYLCASTLAGGPGNEQFFGPGTRLTVL.

In nucleotides, the CDR3 is TGTGCCAGCAGTGACTGGACAGCCTTTAGTAATGAAAAACTGTTTTTT. It yields the protein CASSDWTAFSNEKLFF. The J gene is TRBJ1-4, the V gene TRBV28; D might be TRBD1 (6 bases). The germline CDR1 and CDR2 sequences are MDHEN and SYDVKM. The CDR3 has 16 residues. V shed 5 bases and J shed 4 bases, with 17 bases lying between them.

This chain joins TRBV10-1 and TRBJ2-1, with TRBD2 matching over 11 bases. V lost 2 bases, J lost 3 bases, and 6 bases stayed unmatched. CDR1 and CDR2 from the germline V gene are WNHNN and SYGVQD (reference sequence). The CDR3 has 17 residues. The CDR3 bases are TGCGCCAGCAGTGAGCGGCTAGCGGGAGGAGGCTACAATGAGCAGTTCTTC. Amino acids: CASSERLAGGGYNEQFF.

In this sample, this clone turned up once. The chain carries TRBV6-1 and TRBJ1-3; TRBD1 might be the D (6 bases). There are 15 residues in the CDR3. Germline CDR1 MNHNS, CDR2 SASEGT. The V end was cut by 6 bases, the J end by 2 bases, with 14 bases between. The CDR3 DNA reads TGTGCCAGCAGGGAGAGAGGGGGAACTGGAAACACCATATATTTT. Translated: CASRERGGTGNTIYF.

The chain couples TRBV13 to TRBJ2-1; weak D call: TRBD2 (6 bases). Trimming took off 8 bases at V and 9 bases at J, with 17 bases between the two ends. The CDR3 is made up of 13 amino acids. Looked up from germline, CDR1 is PRHDT and CDR2 is FYEKMQ (reference sequence). CDR3 protein: CASVKRGWSEQFF. CDR3 DNA: TGTGCCAGCGTCAAACGGGGGTGGAGTGAGCAGTTCTTC.

The chain is built from TRBV28 and TRBJ1-6, with D possibly being TRBD1 (6 bases). V gave up 8 bases and J gave up 4 bases, with 12 bases separating them. The germline CDR1 and CDR2 sequences are MDHEN and SYDVKM. This CDR3 contains 14 residues. The CDR3, as DNA: TGTGCCAGCTGGGGGGGCTCGTATAATTCACCCCTCCACTTT. Protein product: CASWGGSYNSPLHF. The variable domain in full, with the rest retrieved from reference TRBV28 and TRBJ1-6, is DVKVTQSSRYLVKRTGEKVFLECVQDMDHENMFWYRQDPGLGLRLIYFSYDVKMKEKGDIPEGYSVSREKKERFSLILESASTNQTSMYLCASWGGSYNSPLHFGNGTRLTVT.

This sequence joins TRBV28 and TRBJ2-1, with TRBD2 matching over 10 bases. Germline trimming cut 6 bases from V and 0 bases from J; bases unmatched to any gene: 2. CDR3 size: 15 residues. The germline CDR1 and CDR2 sequences are MDHEN and SYDVKM. CDR3 DNA sequence: TGTGCCAGCAGCCCTAGCGGGAGCTCCTACAATGAGCAGTTCTTC. Amino acids: CASSPSGSSYNEQFF.

The V and J genes are TRBV5-1 and TRBJ1-1; D is unresolved. V lost 4 bases and J 5 bases, leaving 12 bases between the germline ends. This CDR3 contains 13 residues. Germline V gives CDR1 SGHRS, CDR2 YFSETQ. The CDR3 loop reads CASSQEGDTEAFF. In nucleotides, the CDR3 is TGCGCCAGCAGCCAGGAGGGAGATACTGAAGCTTTCTTT.

The chain recombines TRBV10-2 with TRBJ2-2, with 8 nucleotides matching TRBD2. V dropped 5 bases and J dropped 4; count of bases not matched to a gene: 9. Germline V lookup: CDR1 WSHSY, CDR2 SAAADI. The CDR3 loop spans 16 amino acids. CDR3 coding DNA: TGCGCCAGCAGTTTAGCGGGAACGGGGGGCACCGGGGAGCTGTTTTTT. Translated, it gives CASSLAGTGGTGELFF.

V gene TRBV27 combines with J gene TRBJ2-7, with D tentatively TRBD2 (6 bases). CDR1 and CDR2 (germline): MNHEY, SMNVEV (reference sequence). Trimming stripped 2 bases from V and 3 bases from J, with 14 bases between. The CDR3 runs 15 residues. The CDR3 sequence is CASSLGDSSNYEQYF. In nucleotides, the CDR3 is TGTGCCAGCAGTTTAGGGGACTCATCGAACTACGAGCAGTACTTC.

This rearrangement joins TRBV27 to TRBJ2-7; D is possibly TRBD2 (7 bases). Trimming pared 4 bases from V and 6 bases from J, leaving 19 bases between. The length of the CDR3 is 15 residues. In germline, CDR1 is MNHEY, CDR2 SMNVEV (reference sequence). The CDR3 DNA is TGTGCCAGCAGTTACCGGGGGGCCGCGGTCGTCGAGCAGTACTTC. This translates into CASSYRGAAVVEQYF.